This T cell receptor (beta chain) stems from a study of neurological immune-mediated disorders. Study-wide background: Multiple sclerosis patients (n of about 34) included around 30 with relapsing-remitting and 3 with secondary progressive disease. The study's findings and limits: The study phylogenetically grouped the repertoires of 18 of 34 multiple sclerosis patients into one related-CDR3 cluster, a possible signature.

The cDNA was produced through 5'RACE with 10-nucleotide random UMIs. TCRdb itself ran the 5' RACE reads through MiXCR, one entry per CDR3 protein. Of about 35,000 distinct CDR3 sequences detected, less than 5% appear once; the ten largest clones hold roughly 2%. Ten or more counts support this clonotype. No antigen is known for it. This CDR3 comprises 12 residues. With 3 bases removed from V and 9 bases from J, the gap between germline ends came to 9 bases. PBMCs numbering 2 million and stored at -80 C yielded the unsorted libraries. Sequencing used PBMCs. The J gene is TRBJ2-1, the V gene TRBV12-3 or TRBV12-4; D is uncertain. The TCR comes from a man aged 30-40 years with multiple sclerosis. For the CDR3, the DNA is TGTGCCAGCAGTTTTTCAGTAGGTGAGCAGTTCTTC. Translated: CASSFSVGEQFF.